This TCR beta chain was documented in a study of regulatory T cells in long-lasting Graves disease. Whole-study context: Antithyroid drugs had been given to newly diagnosed Graves' patients for under 3 months. Broader study findings: Persistent-disease Graves' patients showed less TCR diversity than new cases. Favored gene segments in persistent disease were TRBV28, TRBJ1-2 and TRBJ2-5.

This clonotype has ten or more counts. Antigen unknown. The time point denotes: newly diagnosed GD, antithyroid drugs for less than 3 months. The TCR library was made from RNA extracted from PBMCs. Roughly 10 milliliters of peripheral blood were taken and placed in EDTA tubes. With iRepertoire HTBI primers and Arm-PCR of CDR3 regions, TCR beta libraries were built. TCRdb reprocessed the multiplex PCR reads via MiXCR and lists one record per CDR3 protein. Of about 320,000 distinct CDR3 sequences in the sample, 15% to 20% were seen once. The CDR3 runs 17 residues. Germline CDR1 reads SGHVS; CDR2 reads FNYEAQ. The junction had 9 bases not matched to a gene; V was cut back by 0 bases and J by 3 bases.

This sequence joins TRBV7-6 and TRBJ2-7, with 9 bases that match TRBD2. The specimen comprised peripheral blood mononuclear cells (PBMCs), sampled at new diagnosis, from a patient treated with antithyroid drugs. This TCR derives from a female donor with Graves disease. The CDR3 coding sequence is TGTGCCAGCAGCTTAGCGGCGGGAGGGCCGGGGAACTACGAGCAGTACTTC. Amino acids: CASSLAAGGPGNYEQYF. Complete variable domain (other parts from reference TRBV7-6 and TRBJ2-7): GAGVSQSPRYKVTKRGQDVALRCDPISGHVSLYWYRQALGQGPEFLTYFNYEAQQDKSGLPNDRFSAERPEGSISTLTIQRTEQRDSAMYRCASSLAAGGPGNYEQYFGPGTRLTVT.